The 5 T cell receptor beta chains below were found in one sample sequenced in a study of T cell responses to AZD1222 COVID-19 vaccine. The method was immunoSEQ multiplex PCR; TCRdb's version includes in-frame clones alone and lacks a portion of them. Seen here are fewer than 200,000 clones, over 80% observed once, and the top ten hold around 5.8%. The material sequenced was peripheral blood, taken on day 0 of AZD1222 vaccination. The receptors come from an adult in good health.

This clone has a single count. V usage is TRBV7-3 and J usage is TRBJ2-1; D is possibly TRBD2 (6 bases). Germline-derived CDR1 and CDR2 are SGHTA and FQGTGA. The CDR3 length is 13 residues. V lost 1 base and J lost 10, with 11 bases in between. The CDR3 region is CASSLRPRGEQFF. Written as DNA, the CDR3 is TGTGCCAGCAGCTTAAGACCCCGGGGGGAGCAGTTCTTC.

This chain connects TRBV28 to TRBJ1-6; tentative D call: TRBD1 (5 bases). V lost 6 bases to trimming and J lost 8 bases, with 17 bases between them. CDR1 and CDR2 (germline): MDHEN, SYDVKM. The CDR3 totals 15 residues. In DNA, the CDR3 is TGTGCCAGCAGCCCCCTTGTGAGGGGTCATTCACCCCTCCACTTT. This translates into CASSPLVRGHSPLHF.

The count of this clone is one. The rearrangement links TRBV29-1 to TRBJ1-5; D might be TRBD1 (6 bases). The V end was cut by 5 bases, the J end by 0 bases, with 17 bases between. The CDR3 loop spans 16 amino acids. Germline lookup yields CDR1 SQVTM and CDR2 ANQGSEA. The CDR3 loop reads CSVSQGTQYSNQPQHF. The CDR3 nucleotides read TGCAGCGTTTCACAGGGTACACAATATAGCAATCAGCCCCAGCATTTT. The variable domain in full, completed from reference TRBV29-1 and TRBJ1-5, reads SAVISQKPSRDICQRGTSLTIQCQVDSQVTMMFWYRQQPGQSLTLIATANQGSEATYESGFVIDKFPISRPNLTFSTLTVSNMSPEDSSIYLCSVSQGTQYSNQPQHFGDGTRLSIL.

The CDR3 nucleotides are TGTGCCAGCAGTGCCTCACCCCATTATCAGCCCCAGCATTTT. Protein sequence: CASSASPHYQPQHF. The V gene is TRBV28, the J gene TRBJ1-5, with no clear D. Trimming cost V 5 bases and J 5 bases, with 13 bases left between them. The CDR3 covers 14 residues. Looked up from germline, CDR1 is MDHEN and CDR2 is SYDVKM.

The rearrangement joins TRBV6-5 to TRBJ2-1; 16 bases are shared with TRBD2. The length of the CDR3 is 15 residues. The ends lost 7 bases at V and 14 bases at J; junction bases unmatched: 11. Per germline, CDR1 MNHEY and CDR2 SVGAGI. DNA of the CDR3: TGTGCCAGCAACTCCGGGACTAGCGGGAGGGGGAGGGAGTTCTTC. It encodes CASNSGTSGRGREFF.